This T cell receptor (beta chain) was observed in a study of T cells after yellow fever vaccination. This clonotype came up a few times. Its antigen remains unknown. The CDR3 loop spans 14 amino acids. V shed 6 bases and J 6 bases; nucleotides not matched to a gene: 7. Broader study findings: Within FACS-sorted repertoires, abundant clonotypes contaminating from the bulk population could be present. Clones from primary vaccination mostly reappeared after the booster (roughly 95% CD4, over 85% CD8).

It was through 5'RACE template switching that TCR cDNA was made, with a universal primer site and UMIs added. One entry per CDR3 protein results from TCRdb running MiXCR on the 5' RACE reads. This sample carries more than 300,000 distinct CDR3 sequences, about 10% of them seen once, and the ten largest clones take over 3%. The J gene is TRBJ2-2, the V gene TRBV12-3 or TRBV12-4; TRBD1 matches 7 bases. The sample in question was CD4+ T cells sorted from PBMCs, obtained 45 days after the yellow fever booster vaccination. The sequence was obtained from a man between 18 and 35 years old who received the YFV17D yellow fever vaccine. CDR3 loop: CASRRQGSAGELFF. As DNA, the CDR3 is TGTGCCAGCAGGAGACAGGGCAGCGCCGGGGAGCTGTTTTTT.